This T cell receptor (beta chain) appears in the sequencing data of a study of shared clonotypes between healthy human individuals. The V and J ends lost 6 bases and 4 bases, in that order; junction bases with no gene match: 3. The CDR3 runs to 13 residues. CDR1 is SNHLY, CDR2 FYNNEI, per germline. In the study's own analysis: Without quality scores, immunoSEQ junctional reads could not be filtered like full-length reads. Here immunoSEQ multiplex PCR was the method, and the copy in TCRdb shows in-frame clones only, minus some. Clonal size and the V and J genes are those of that table, whereas D and trimming came from the DNA. The profile shows 2 million to 3 million clones, 93% of them singletons.

V and J are TRBV2 and TRBJ2-1; TRBD1 matches 7 bases. Sequenced input: naive CD4+ T cells from PBMCs. Documented subset: CD45RA+ positively selected. The TCR sequence derives from a man aged 18 to 30 in good health. Some clones in this sample may be carry-over from other donors' samples. CDR3 region: CASSSDRYNEQFF. CDR3 nucleotides: TGTGCCAGCAGCTCGGACAGGTACAATGAGCAGTTCTTC. The full variable domain, rest sourced from reference TRBV2 and TRBJ2-1, is EPEVTQTPSHQVTQMGQEVILRCVPISNHLYFYWYRQILGQKVEFLVSFYNNEISEKSEIFDDQFSVERPDGSNFTLKIRSTKLEDSAMYFCASSSDRYNEQFFGPGTRLTVL.